This T cell receptor (beta chain) was sequenced during a study of metastatic and nonmetastatic thyroid tumors. This clone was counted at least ten times. Per germline, CDR1 SGHAT and CDR2 FQNNGV. V lost 1 base, J lost 3 bases, and 16 bases lay in between. This CDR3 is 16 amino acids long. MiXCR reprocessed the PCR reads for TCRdb. The data hold 100,000 or so clones, with 14% to 15% observed a single time. No patient received treatment before thyroid surgery. This chain joins TRBV11-2 and TRBJ2-7; tentatively, D is TRBD2 (5 bases). The clonotype was recovered from a female donor with papillary thyroid cancer or a benign thyroid nodule (not recorded which). Some clones in this sample may be carry-over from other donors' samples. The specimen was blood. The CDR3 here is CASSLGVLGGGYEQYF. DNA of the CDR3: TGTGCCAGCAGCTTAGGAGTTTTAGGCGGAGGCTACGAGCAGTACTTC.